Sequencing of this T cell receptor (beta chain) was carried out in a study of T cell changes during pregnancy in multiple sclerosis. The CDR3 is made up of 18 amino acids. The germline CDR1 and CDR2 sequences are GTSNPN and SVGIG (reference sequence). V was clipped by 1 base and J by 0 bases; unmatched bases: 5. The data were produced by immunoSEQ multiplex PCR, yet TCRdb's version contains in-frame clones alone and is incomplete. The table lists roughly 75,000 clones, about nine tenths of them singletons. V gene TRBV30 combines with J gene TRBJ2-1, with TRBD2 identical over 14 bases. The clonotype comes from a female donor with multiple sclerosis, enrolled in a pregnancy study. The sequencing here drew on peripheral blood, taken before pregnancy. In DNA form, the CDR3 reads TGTGCCTGGAGTGCCGGGACTAGCGGGGGAAGCTCCTACAATGAGCAGTTCTTC. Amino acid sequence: CAWSAGTSGGSSYNEQFF.